This T cell receptor beta chain emerged from a study of cytomegalovirus exposure and HLA in healthy donors. In the study overall: About 80 million unique TCRs from HLA-typed donors made up an early data release. General study points: Sequencing likely caused a cluster of highly shared sequence variants. Productive rates of about 90% or about 30% were seen for most TCR beta V segments in an earlier analysis.

Comments on this clone: The antigen remains undetermined.

The PCR used 60 Vbeta and 13 Jbeta primers. TCRdb keeps only in-frame clones here, not all; method: immunoSEQ multiplex PCR. The sample includes fewer than 200,000 clones, 75% to 85% of them seen just once. Specimen: PBMCs. This sequence originates from a woman in her 50s in good health and CMV-seronegative.

The CDR3 here is CASSMGGGVTDTQYF. The CDR3 region has the DNA TGTGCCAGTAGTATGGGCGGGGGAGTCACAGATACGCAGTATTTT. The chain employs TRBV19 and TRBJ2-3; TRBD2 matches 7 bases. Germline-derived CDR1 and CDR2 are LNHDA and SQIVND (reference sequence). The junction had 5 bases not matched to a gene; V was cut back by 3 bases and J by 2 bases. The CDR3 runs 15 residues.